The text below deals with one T cell receptor (beta chain). Original methodology: Amplification from reference gene primers served as the basis for estimated nucleated cell counts. Sequencing used immunoSEQ multiplex PCR; TCRdb keeps in-frame clones, though not all of them. V and J calls and clone size follow that table, whereas D and trimming were derived from the DNA. This table has around 200,000 clones, about four fifths appearing once. This specimen comes from a study of blood T cell repertoires in COVID-19. Study as a whole: Whether acute or convalescent, the COVID-19 samples came from the United States, Italy and Spain.

J lost 6 bases, V lost 1 base, and 11 bases had no gene match. Germline CDR1 is LNHNV and CDR2 is YYDKDF (reference sequence). CDR3 length equals 16 residues. J is TRBJ2-7 and V is TRBV15, with 8 bases that match TRBD2. Sequenced sample: peripheral blood. This TCR was sampled from a man aged 45-65 years with active or convalescent COVID-19. The CDR3 spells CATSRAPPGRGGEQYF. The DNA for the CDR3 is TGTGCCACCAGCAGAGCCCCCCCAGGTCGGGGGGGCGAGCAGTACTTC.